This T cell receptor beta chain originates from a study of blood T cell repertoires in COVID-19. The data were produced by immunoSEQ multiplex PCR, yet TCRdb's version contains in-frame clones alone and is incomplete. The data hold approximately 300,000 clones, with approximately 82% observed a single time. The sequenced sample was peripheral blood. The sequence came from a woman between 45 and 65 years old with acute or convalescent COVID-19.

CDR3 coding DNA: TGTGCCAGCAGCCAAGATGAGGGAAACATTCAGTACTTC. Amino acids: CASSQDEGNIQYF. The chain recombines TRBV14 with TRBJ2-4, with D possibly matching TRBD2 (5 bases). Germline loops: CDR1 SGHDN, CDR2 FVKESK. Trimming shortened V by 0 bases and J by 6 bases, and 6 bases separated the two germline ends. CDR3 length: 13 residues. Based on the CDR3 plus reference TRBV14 and TRBJ2-4, the full variable domain is EAGVTQFPSHSVIEKGQTVTLRCDPISGHDNLYWYRRVMGKEIKFLLHFVKESKQDESGMPNNRFLAERTGGTYSTLKVQPAELEDSGVYFCASSQDEGNIQYFGAGTRLSVL.